This T cell receptor (beta chain) stems from a study of T cell repertoires in cytomegalovirus infection. On the study more broadly: CMV infection and matching HLA type were both indicated by public TCR beta signatures.

Comments on this clonotype: Its antigen is unknown.

This CDR3 is built from 12 residues. V lost 3 bases to trimming and J lost 0 bases, with 5 bases between them. CDR1 is SQVTM and CDR2 is ANQGSEA in the germline V gene. One entry per CDR3 protein, called by TCRdb with MiXCR from the reads. The table has 680,000 or so distinct CDR3 sequences, approximately 34% seen once. Study-level findings and limits: HLA-C-restricted CMV-specific TCR beta clonotypes were dominant in the ex vivo response. Identification of carriers of CMV plus the relevant HLA was performed using cumulative public TCR beta family frequency.

The specimen was PBMCs. The sequence came from a human donor in good health (CMV status not recorded). Some clones in this sample may be carry-over from other donors' samples. This chain connects TRBV29-1 to TRBJ1-2; D uncertain. CDR3 amino acids: CSVERPNYGYTF. In DNA, the CDR3 is TGCAGCGTTGAGAGGCCTAACTATGGCTACACCTTC.